A single sample gave rise to the 12 T cell receptor beta chains below, sequenced in a study of Ad26.COV2.S vaccination and SARS-CoV-2 variants. The table came from immunoSEQ multiplex PCR; TCRdb's copy has only in-frame clones and leaves some out. This sample carries over 110,000 clones, 86% of them seen once, and the ten largest clones take 4% to 6%. Sequenced here: peripheral blood, sampled after recovery from COVID-19. These receptor sequences come from a human donor who had recovered from COVID-19.

CDR3: CASSPTLGAGELFF. The DNA of the CDR3 is TGTGCCAGTAGTCCCACCTTAGGGGCCGGGGAGCTGTTTTTT. The V gene is TRBV19, the J gene TRBJ2-2, with a possible D match to TRBD1 (5 bases). The CDR3 has 14 residues. Trimming stripped 5 bases from V and 6 bases from J, with 13 bases between. CDR1 and CDR2 (germline): LNHDA, SQIVND (reference sequence).

This clone was counted once. The chain recombines TRBV2 with TRBJ1-3; 9 bases line up with TRBD1. The CDR3 extends over 14 amino acids. Germline V gives CDR1 SNHLY, CDR2 FYNNEI. V was clipped by 6 bases and J by 8 bases; unmatched bases: 8. The chain's CDR3 is CASSGQGRLYTIYF. Written as DNA, the CDR3 is TGTGCCAGCAGCGGACAGGGGCGGTTATACACCATATATTTT.

V is TRBV5-1 and J is TRBJ2-4; TRBD2 agrees at 7 bases. Germline V gives CDR1 SGHRS, CDR2 YFSETQ. The CDR3 runs 13 residues. V was pared by 4 bases and J by 5 bases, with 3 bases of the junction left unmatched. The DNA of the CDR3 is TGCGCCAGCAGCAGTCGGGGGGAAAACATTCAGTACTTC. Its protein is CASSSRGENIQYF.

The J gene is TRBJ1-6, the V gene TRBV4-1, with 7 bases lining up with TRBD1. The V gene end was trimmed by 2 bases and the J gene end by 7 bases; junction bases not matched to a gene: 5. CDR1 is MGHRA and CDR2 is YSYEKL in the germline V gene. This CDR3 is built from 15 residues. CDR3 in DNA: TGCGCCAGCAGCCAACCCAGGGACAGAAATTCACCCCTCCACTTT. As protein: CASSQPRDRNSPLHF.

The chain combines TRBV20-1 with TRBJ1-1; D not resolved. This CDR3 has 10 amino acids. In germline, CDR1 is DFQATT, CDR2 SNEGSKA (reference sequence). Trimming removed 2 bases at V and 11 bases at J, with 9 bases between. Here the CDR3 reads CSARQSEAFF. CDR3 DNA: TGCAGTGCTAGACAGTCGGAGGCTTTCTTT.

The rearrangement uses TRBV10-3 and TRBJ1-1, with TRBD1 identical over 9 bases. From germline, CDR1 is ENHRY and CDR2 SYGVKD. V trimming: 6 bases; J trimming: 0 bases; junction bases outside the gene matches: 11. The CDR3 is 17 amino acids. The CDR3 DNA reads TGTGCCATCAGAGAGGGACAGGGCCAGGGGATGAACACTGAAGCTTTCTTT. Encoded protein: CAIREGQGQGMNTEAFF.

This chain connects TRBV25-1 to TRBJ2-3; D might be TRBD2 (6 bases). The CDR3 extends over 16 amino acids. CDR1 is MGHDK, CDR2 SYGVNS, per germline. Trimming cost V 5 bases and J 1 base, with 16 bases left between them. The DNA of the CDR3 is TGTGCCAGCAGTCCGGGTCCTAGGGAGGGCACAGATACGCAGTATTTT. Residues: CASSPGPREGTDTQYF.

This sequence joins TRBV3-1 (or the pseudogene TRBV3-2) and TRBJ1-2; no firm D call. Germline assignment: CDR1 LGHDT and CDR2 YNNKEL (reference sequence). CDR3 length equals 18 residues. Deletions cut 0 bases from V and 5 bases from J, with 22 bases between. CDR3 DNA: TGTGCCAGCAGCCAAGATCCCGGGCCGGGTGCCGGCAGGTATGGCTACACCTTC. Its protein is CASSQDPGPGAGRYGYTF.

In its sample, this clone was seen once. The chain has TRBV6-6 and TRBJ1-4; D is perhaps TRBD1 (5 bases). The CDR3 consists of 16 residues. V dropped 8 bases and J dropped 6 bases, with 22 bases sitting between them. Germline values: CDR1 MNHNY, CDR2 SVGAGI (reference sequence). The CDR3 is CASRPTGRGLYEKLFF. The DNA of the CDR3 is TGTGCCAGCCGACCTACAGGCCGGGGATTATATGAAAAACTGTTTTTT.

The chain joins TRBV2 to TRBJ1-2; D is unresolved. Germline V CDR1 and CDR2: SNHLY, FYNNEI. This CDR3 has 14 amino acids. The germline V and J ends were trimmed by 5 bases and 4 bases, with 14 bases remaining between them. CDR3: CASSFYANTYGYTF. The CDR3, as DNA: TGTGCCAGCAGTTTTTACGCGAACACCTATGGCTACACCTTC.

The rearrangement uses TRBV20-1 and TRBJ2-3, with D unclear. V was trimmed by 5 bases and J by 7 bases, leaving 10 bases between them. CDR3 length: 11 amino acids. Germline loops: CDR1 DFQATT, CDR2 SNEGSKA (reference sequence). CDR3 sequence reads: CSASLLNTQYF. The CDR3 DNA reads TGCAGTGCTTCCCTCTTGAATACGCAGTATTTT.

V usage is TRBV5-1 and J usage is TRBJ2-1; D gene unclear. Deletions cut 0 bases from V and 7 bases from J, with 2 bases between. Germline V gene lookup returns CDR1 SGHRS and CDR2 YFSETQ. This CDR3 has 11 residues. The CDR3 coding sequence is TGCGCCAGCAGCTTGGAGAATGAGCAGTTCTTC. Amino acids: CASSLENEQFF.